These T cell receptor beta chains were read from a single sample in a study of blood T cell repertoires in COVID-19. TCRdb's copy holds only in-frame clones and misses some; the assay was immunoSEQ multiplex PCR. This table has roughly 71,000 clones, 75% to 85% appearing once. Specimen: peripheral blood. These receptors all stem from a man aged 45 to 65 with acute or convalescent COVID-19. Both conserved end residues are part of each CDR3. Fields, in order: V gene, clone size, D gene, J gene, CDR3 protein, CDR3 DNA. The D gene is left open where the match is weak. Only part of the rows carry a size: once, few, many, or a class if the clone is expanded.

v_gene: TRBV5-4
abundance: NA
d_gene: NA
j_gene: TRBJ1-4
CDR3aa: CASSFGAATNEKLFF
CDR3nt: TGTGCCAGCAGCTTTGGGGCAGCAACTAATGAAAAACTGTTTTTT

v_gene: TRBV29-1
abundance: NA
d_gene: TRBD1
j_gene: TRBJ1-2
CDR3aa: CSAEGGQWSGYTF
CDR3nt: TGCAGCGCCGAAGGGGGACAGTGGTCTGGCTACACCTTC

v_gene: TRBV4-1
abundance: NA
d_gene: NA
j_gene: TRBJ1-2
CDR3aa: CASSQESVDYGYTF
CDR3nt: TGCGCCAGCAGCCAAGAGTCCGTTGACTATGGCTACACCTTC

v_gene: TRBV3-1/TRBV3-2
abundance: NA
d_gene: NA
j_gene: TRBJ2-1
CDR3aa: CACSKSGSYNEQFF
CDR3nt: TGTGCCTGCAGTAAGAGCGGGTCCTACAATGAGCAGTTCTTC

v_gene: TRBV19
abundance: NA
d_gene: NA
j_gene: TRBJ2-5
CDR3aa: CASSMQGAQETQYF
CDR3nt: TGTGCCAGTAGTATGCAGGGTGCCCAAGAGACCCAGTACTTC

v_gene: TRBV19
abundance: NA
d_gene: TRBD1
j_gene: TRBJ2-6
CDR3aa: CASRRTGGVSGANVLTF
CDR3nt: TGTGCCAGTAGGAGGACAGGGGGCGTTTCAGGGGCCAACGTCCTGACTTTC

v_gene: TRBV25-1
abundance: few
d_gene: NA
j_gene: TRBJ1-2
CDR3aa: CASSDDPGQVAGYTF
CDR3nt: TGTGCCAGCAGTGACGATCCGGGACAAGTTGCGGGCTACACCTTC

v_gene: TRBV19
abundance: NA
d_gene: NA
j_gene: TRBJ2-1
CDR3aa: CASSLKGGYNEQFF
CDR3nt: TGTGCCAGTAGTCTCAAGGGAGGCTACAATGAGCAGTTCTTC

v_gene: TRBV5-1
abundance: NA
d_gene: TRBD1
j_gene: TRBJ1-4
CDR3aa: CASSGTGTGGEEEKLFF
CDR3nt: TGCGCCAGCAGCGGAACCGGGACAGGGGGCGAGGAGGAAAAACTGTTTTTT

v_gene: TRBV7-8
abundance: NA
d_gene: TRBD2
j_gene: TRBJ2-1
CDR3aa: CASSLALAGGSSYNEQFF
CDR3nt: TGTGCCAGCAGCTTAGCTCTAGCGGGGGGAAGCTCCTACAATGAGCAGTTCTTC

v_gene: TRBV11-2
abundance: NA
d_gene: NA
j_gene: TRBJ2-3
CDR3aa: CASSFSSPTDTQYF
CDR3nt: TGTGCCAGCAGCTTTTCCTCCCCCACAGATACGCAGTATTTT

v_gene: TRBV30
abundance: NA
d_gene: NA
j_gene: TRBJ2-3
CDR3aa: CAWSVGRWEITDTQYF
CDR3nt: TGTGCCTGGAGTGTAGGGAGGTGGGAAATCACAGATACGCAGTATTTT

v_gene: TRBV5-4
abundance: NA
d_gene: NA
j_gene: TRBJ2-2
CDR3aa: CASQEQGVNTGELFF
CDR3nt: TGTGCCAGTCAGGAACAGGGCGTAAACACCGGGGAGCTGTTTTTT

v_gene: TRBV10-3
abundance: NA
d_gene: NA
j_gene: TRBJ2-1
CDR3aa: CAISAGEFGYNEQFF
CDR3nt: TGTGCCATCAGTGCGGGGGAATTTGGCTACAATGAGCAGTTCTTC

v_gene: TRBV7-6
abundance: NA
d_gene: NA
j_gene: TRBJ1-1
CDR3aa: CASSPRGGTRTEAFF
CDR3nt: TGTGCCAGCAGCCCGAGGGGGGGAACGAGAACTGAAGCTTTCTTT

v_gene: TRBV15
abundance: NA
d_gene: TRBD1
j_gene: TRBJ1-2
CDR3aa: CATSKLSGTGYGYTF
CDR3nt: TGTGCCACCAGCAAGTTGTCCGGGACAGGTTATGGCTACACCTTC

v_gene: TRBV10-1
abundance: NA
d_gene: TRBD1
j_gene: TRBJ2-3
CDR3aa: CASSEAGTGGADTQYF
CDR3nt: TGCGCCAGCAGCGAGGCCGGGACAGGGGGCGCAGATACGCAGTATTTT

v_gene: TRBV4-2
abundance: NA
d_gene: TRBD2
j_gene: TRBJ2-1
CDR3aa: CASSQGRGGTQPYNEQFF
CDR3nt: TGTGCCAGCAGCCAAGGGCGGGGGGGTACCCAACCATACAATGAGCAGTTCTTC

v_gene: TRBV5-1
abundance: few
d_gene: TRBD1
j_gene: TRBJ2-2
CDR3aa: CASSSNSGTGGASTGELFF
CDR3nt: TGCGCCAGCAGCTCAAATTCCGGGACAGGGGGCGCCAGCACCGGGGAGCTGTTTTTT

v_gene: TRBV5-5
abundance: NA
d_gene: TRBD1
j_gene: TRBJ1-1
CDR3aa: CASSSRDRANTEAFF
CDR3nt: TGTGCCAGCAGCTCCCGGGACAGGGCTAACACTGAAGCTTTCTTT

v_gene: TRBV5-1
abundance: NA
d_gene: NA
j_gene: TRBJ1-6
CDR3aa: CASSSGGNSPLHF
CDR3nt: TGCGCCAGCAGCTCAGGTGGGAATTCACCCCTCCACTTT

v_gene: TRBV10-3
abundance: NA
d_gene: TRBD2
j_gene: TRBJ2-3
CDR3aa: CAISTKRGLSTDTQYF
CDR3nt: TGTGCCATCAGTACCAAGCGGGGACTCAGCACAGATACGCAGTATTTT

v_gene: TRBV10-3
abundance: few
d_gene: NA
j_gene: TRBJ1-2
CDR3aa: CAISRTDSNSNYGYTF
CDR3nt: TGTGCCATCAGTCGGACGGACAGCAACTCCAACTATGGCTACACCTTC

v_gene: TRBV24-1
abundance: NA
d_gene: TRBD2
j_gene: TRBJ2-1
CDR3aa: CATSQGGLYNEQFF
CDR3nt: TGTGCCACCAGTCAGGGAGGGTTGTACAATGAGCAGTTCTTC

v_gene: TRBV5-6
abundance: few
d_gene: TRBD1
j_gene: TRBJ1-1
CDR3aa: CASSPGQTNTEAFF
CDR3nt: TGTGCCAGCAGCCCGGGACAGACCAACACTGAAGCTTTCTTT

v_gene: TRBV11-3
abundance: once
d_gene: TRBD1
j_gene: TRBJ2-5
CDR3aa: CASSYTGGAGETQYF
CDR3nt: TGTGCCAGCAGTTATACAGGGGGCGCAGGGGAGACCCAGTACTTC

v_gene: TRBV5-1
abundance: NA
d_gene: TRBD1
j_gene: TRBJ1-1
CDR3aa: CASTDRVGAEAFF
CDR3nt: TGCGCCAGCACCGACAGGGTCGGCGCTGAAGCTTTCTTT

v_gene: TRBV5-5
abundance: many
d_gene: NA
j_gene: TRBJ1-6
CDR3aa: CASSPPQTGVYSPLHF
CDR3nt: TGTGCCAGCAGTCCCCCTCAAACAGGAGTTTACTCACCCCTCCACTTT

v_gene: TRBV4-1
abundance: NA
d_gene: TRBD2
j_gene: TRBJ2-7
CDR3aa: CASSQDGGGYEQYF
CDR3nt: TGCGCCAGCAGCCAAGATGGGGGGGGGTACGAGCAGTACTTC

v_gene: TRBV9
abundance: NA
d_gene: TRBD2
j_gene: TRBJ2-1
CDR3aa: CASSVGIAGRFHEQFF
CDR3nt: TGTGCCAGCAGCGTGGGGATAGCGGGGAGGTTTCATGAGCAGTTCTTC

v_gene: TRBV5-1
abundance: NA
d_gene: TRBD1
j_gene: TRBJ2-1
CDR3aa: CASSRGQGSYNEQFF
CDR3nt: TGCGCCAGCAGCCGGGGACAGGGCTCCTACAATGAGCAGTTCTTC

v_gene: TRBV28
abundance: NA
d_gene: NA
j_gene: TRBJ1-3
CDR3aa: CASSPGFGNTIYF
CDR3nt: TGTGCCAGCAGCCCAGGGTTCGGAAACACCATATATTTT

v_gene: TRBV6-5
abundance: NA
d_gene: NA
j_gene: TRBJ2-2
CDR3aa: CASTASRRDTGELFF
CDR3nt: TGTGCCAGCACTGCCTCCAGGCGAGACACCGGGGAGCTGTTTTTT

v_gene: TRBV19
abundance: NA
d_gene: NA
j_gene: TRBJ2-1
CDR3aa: CASSIWAGKNEQFF
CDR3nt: TGTGCCAGTAGTATTTGGGCCGGGAAGAATGAGCAGTTCTTC

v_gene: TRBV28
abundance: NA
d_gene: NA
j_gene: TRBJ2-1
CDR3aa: CASSLILDIGYNEQFF
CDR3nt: TGTGCCAGCAGTTTAATTCTGGACATCGGCTACAATGAGCAGTTCTTC

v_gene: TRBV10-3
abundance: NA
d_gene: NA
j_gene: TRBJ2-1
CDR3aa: CAISDRGGPHNEQFF
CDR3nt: TGTGCCATCAGTGACAGAGGAGGCCCCCACAATGAGCAGTTCTTC

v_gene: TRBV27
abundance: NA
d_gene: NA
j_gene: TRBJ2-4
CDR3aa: CASSLSGSGGIQYF
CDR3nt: TGTGCCAGCAGTTTATCCGGGTCCGGGGGCATTCAGTACTTC

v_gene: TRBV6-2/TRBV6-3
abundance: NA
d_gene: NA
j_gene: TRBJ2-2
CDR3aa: CASSYFLVANTGELFF
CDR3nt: TGTGCCAGCAGTTACTTTCTTGTCGCGAACACCGGGGAGCTGTTTTTT

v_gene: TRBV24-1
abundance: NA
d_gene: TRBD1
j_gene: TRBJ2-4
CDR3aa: CATSEGTGLAKNIQYF
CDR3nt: TGTGCCACCAGTGAGGGGACAGGTTTAGCCAAAAACATTCAGTACTTC

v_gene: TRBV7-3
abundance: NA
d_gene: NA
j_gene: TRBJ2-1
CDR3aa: CASSFSGNEQFF
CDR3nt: TGTGCCAGCAGCTTTTCGGGGAATGAGCAGTTCTTC

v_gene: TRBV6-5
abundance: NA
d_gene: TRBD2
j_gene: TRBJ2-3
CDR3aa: CASSRLAGVTDTQYF
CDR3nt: TGTGCCAGCAGCCGACTAGCGGGGGTCACAGATACGCAGTATTTT

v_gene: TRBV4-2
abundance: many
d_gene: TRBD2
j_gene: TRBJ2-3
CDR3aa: CASSLGLAGGPGVTDTQYF
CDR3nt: TGTGCCAGCAGCCTCGGACTAGCGGGGGGGCCGGGTGTCACAGATACGCAGTATTTT

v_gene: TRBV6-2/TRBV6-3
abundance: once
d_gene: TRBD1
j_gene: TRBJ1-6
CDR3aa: CASSYPDRVFSNSPLHF
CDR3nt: TGTGCCAGCAGTTACCCAGACAGGGTGTTTAGTAATTCACCCCTCCACTTT

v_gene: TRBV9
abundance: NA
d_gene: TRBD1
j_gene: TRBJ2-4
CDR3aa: CASSRDELDRGKNIQYF
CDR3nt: TGTGCCAGCAGCCGAGATGAATTGGACAGGGGCAAAAACATTCAGTACTTC

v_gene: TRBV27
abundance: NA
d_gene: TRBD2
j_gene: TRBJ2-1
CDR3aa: CASSLGTSGGTSSYNEQFF
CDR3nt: TGTGCCAGCAGTCTAGGGACTAGCGGGGGCACGAGCTCCTACAATGAGCAGTTCTTC